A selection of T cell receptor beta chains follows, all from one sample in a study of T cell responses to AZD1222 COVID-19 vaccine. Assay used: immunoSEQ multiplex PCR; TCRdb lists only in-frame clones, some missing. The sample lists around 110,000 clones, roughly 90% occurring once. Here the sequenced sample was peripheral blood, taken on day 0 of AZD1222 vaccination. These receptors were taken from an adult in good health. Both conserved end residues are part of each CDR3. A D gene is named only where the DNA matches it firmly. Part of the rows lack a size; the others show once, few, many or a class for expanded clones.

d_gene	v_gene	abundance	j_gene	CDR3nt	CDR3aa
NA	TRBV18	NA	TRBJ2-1	TGTGCCAGCTCAACCCGATCGGCCAGCGAGTCCTACAATGAGCAGTTCTTC	CASSTRSASESYNEQFF
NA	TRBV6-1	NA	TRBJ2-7	TGTGCCAGCAGTGAAGTCCGGGACGAGCAGTACTTC	CASSEVRDEQYF
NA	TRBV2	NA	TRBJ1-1	TGTGCCAGCAGTGAACAGGAGAACACTGAAGCTTTCTTT	CASSEQENTEAFF
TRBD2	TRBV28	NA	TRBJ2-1	TGTGCCAGCAGTCTAATCCTAGCGGGCGGAGCGTATGAGCAGTTCTTC	CASSLILAGGAYEQFF
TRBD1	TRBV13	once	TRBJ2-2	TGTGCCAGCAGTATAGGACAGGGGTACACCGGGGAGCTGTTTTTT	CASSIGQGYTGELFF
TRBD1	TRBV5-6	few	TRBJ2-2	TGTGCCAGCAGCTCCGGGACAGGAAGCCCCGGGGAGCTGTTTTTT	CASSSGTGSPGELFF
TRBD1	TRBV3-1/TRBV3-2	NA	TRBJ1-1	TGTGCCAGCAGCCAAAGCTCCCCTCAGGGGACAGGCACTGAAGCTTTCTTT	CASSQSSPQGTGTEAFF
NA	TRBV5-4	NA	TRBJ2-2	TGTGCCAGCAGCGTTGATCCGGGCCCAAACACCGGGGAGCTGTTTTTT	CASSVDPGPNTGELFF
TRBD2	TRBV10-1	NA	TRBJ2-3	TGCGCCAGCAGTCCCTCGAGAGGACGGGAGGGGGCAGATACGCAGTATTTT	CASSPSRGREGADTQYF
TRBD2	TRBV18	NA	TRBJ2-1	TGTGCCAGCTCAACTACTAGCGGTTCTTCCTACAATGAGCAGTTCTTC	CASSTTSGSSYNEQFF
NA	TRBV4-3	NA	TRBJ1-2	TGCGCCAGCAGCGCCCAAGGCGGAGGGGGCTATGGCTACACCTTC	CASSAQGGGGYGYTF
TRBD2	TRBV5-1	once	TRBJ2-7	TGCGCCAGCAGCTTGTTAATTCGGGAGGGCGGCTACGAGCAGTACTTC	CASSLLIREGGYEQYF
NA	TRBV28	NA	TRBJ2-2	TGTGCCAGCAGGGGGACGGCCACCGGGGAGCTGTTTTTT	CASRGTATGELFF
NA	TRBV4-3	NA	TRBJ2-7	TGCGCCAGCAGCCAAGATAGGTCCGGAGAATACGAGCAGTACTTC	CASSQDRSGEYEQYF
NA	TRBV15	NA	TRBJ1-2	TGTGCCACCAGCAGAGACGGCAACTATGGCTACACCTTC	CATSRDGNYGYTF
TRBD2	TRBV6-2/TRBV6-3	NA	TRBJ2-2	TGTGCCAGCAGTTACTCTGGCGGGAGGAGAACCGGGGAGCTGTTTTTT	CASSYSGGRRTGELFF
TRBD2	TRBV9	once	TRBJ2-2	TGTGCCATTCAAGGAGGGCGGGAGAAGGACACCGGGGAGCTGTTTTTT	CAIQGGREKDTGELFF
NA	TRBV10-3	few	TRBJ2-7	TGTGCCATCAGGGGGACTGGAACCACCTACGAGCAGTACTTC	CAIRGTGTTYEQYF
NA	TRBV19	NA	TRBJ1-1	TGTGCCAGTAATATAGGGAACACTGAAGCTTTCTTT	CASNIGNTEAFF
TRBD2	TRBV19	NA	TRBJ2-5	TGTGCCAGTAGTCCGAGACTAGCGGGAGGGCAAGAGACCCAGTACTTC	CASSPRLAGGQETQYF
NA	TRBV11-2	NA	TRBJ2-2	TGTGCCAGCAGCTTAGGTCACGACAGACCGAACACCGGGGAGCTGTTTTTT	CASSLGHDRPNTGELFF
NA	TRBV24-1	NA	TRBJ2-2	TGTGCCACCAGTGAGGGGACCGGGGAGCTGTTTTTT	CATSEGTGELFF
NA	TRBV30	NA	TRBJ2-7	TGTGCCTGGAGGGGCTTTAAGGACGAGCAGTACTTC	CAWRGFKDEQYF
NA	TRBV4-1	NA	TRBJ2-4	TGCGCCAGCAGCCAGGAGGACCCTCGTCTTACGGCCAAAAACATTCAGTACTTC	CASSQEDPRLTAKNIQYF
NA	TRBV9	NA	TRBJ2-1	TGTGCCAGCAGCGTAGAAGTAGTGGGGAATGAGCAGTTCTTC	CASSVEVVGNEQFF
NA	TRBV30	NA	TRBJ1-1	TGTGCCTGGAGTTGGGCACAGAACACTGAAGCTTTCTTT	CAWSWAQNTEAFF
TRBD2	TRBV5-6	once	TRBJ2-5	TGTGCCAGCAGCATCGGACTAGCGGGAGGAGAGACCCAGTACTTC	CASSIGLAGGETQYF
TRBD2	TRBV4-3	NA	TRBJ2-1	TGCGCCAGCAGCCCTACTAGCGGGTTTTACAATGAGCAGTTCTTC	CASSPTSGFYNEQFF
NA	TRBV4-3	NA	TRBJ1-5	TGCGCCAGCAGCCAAGGTCTTCTGGTCGGCAATCAGCCCCAGCATTTT	CASSQGLLVGNQPQHF
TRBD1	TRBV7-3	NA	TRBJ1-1	TGTGCCAGCAGCGAGGGGGCGGGTGAAGCTTTCTTT	CASSEGAGEAFF
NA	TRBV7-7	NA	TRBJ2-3	TGTGCTAGCAGCTTAGGCAGGGGTCGGTCAGATACGCAGTATTTT	CASSLGRGRSDTQYF
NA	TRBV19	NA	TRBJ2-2	TGTGCCAGTAGTTCGGTAGTCGGGACCGGGGAGCTGTTTTTT	CASSSVVGTGELFF
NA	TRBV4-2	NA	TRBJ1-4	TGTGCCAGCAGCCAAGAGACGGACCTCGGGAGGCATGGTGAAAAACTGTTTTTT	CASSQETDLGRHGEKLFF
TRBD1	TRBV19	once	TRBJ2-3	TGTGCCAGTACCCCCCGGGGACAGGGCGGGGATACGCAGTATTTT	CASTPRGQGGDTQYF
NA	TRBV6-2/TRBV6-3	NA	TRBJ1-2	TGTGCCAGCAGTAGCCTGGGGAGCCTCGACTATGGCTACACCTTC	CASSSLGSLDYGYTF
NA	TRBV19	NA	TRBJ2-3	TGTGCCAGTAACCCGGGAAATAGCGGCACAGATACGCAGTATTTT	CASNPGNSGTDTQYF
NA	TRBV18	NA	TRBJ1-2	TGTGCCAGCTCACCATCGACCACCACAGGCTATGGCTACACCTTC	CASSPSTTTGYGYTF
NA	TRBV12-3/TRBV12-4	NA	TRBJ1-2	TGTGCCAGCAGACTCTATTCCGCCAATGGCTACACCTTC	CASRLYSANGYTF
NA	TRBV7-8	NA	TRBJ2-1	TGTGCCAGCAGCTTAAGGGGAGCCGGGGTGAGCTCCTACAATGAGCAGTTCTTC	CASSLRGAGVSSYNEQFF